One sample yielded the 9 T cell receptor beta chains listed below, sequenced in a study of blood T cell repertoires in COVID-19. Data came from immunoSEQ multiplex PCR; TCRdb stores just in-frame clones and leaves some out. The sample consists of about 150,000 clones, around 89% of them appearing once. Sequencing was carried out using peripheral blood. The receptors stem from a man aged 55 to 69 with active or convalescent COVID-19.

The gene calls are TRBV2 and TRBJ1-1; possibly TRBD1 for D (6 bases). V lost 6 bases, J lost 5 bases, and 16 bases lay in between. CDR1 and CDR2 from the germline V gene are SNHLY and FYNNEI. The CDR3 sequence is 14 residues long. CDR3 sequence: CASSVRRGGTEAFF. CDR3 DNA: TGTGCCAGCAGCGTCCGCAGGGGTGGAACTGAAGCTTTCTTT. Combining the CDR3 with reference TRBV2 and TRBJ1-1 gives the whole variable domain EPEVTQTPSHQVTQMGQEVILRCVPISNHLYFYWYRQILGQKVEFLVSFYNNEISEKSEIFDDQFSVERPDGSNFTLKIRSTKLEDSAMYFCASSVRRGGTEAFFGQGTRLTVV.

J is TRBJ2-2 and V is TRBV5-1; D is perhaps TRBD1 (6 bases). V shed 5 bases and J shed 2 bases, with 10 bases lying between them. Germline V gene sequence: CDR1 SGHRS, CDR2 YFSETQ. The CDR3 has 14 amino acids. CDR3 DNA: TGCGCCAGCAGGGGACACCTTAACACCGGGGAGCTGTTTTTT. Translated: CASRGHLNTGELFF. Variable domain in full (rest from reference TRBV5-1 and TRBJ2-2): KAGVTQTPRYLIKTRGQQVTLSCSPISGHRSVSWYQQTPGQGLQFLFEYFSETQRNKGNFPGRFSGRQFSNSRSEMNVSTLELGDSALYLCASRGHLNTGELFFGEGSRLTVL.

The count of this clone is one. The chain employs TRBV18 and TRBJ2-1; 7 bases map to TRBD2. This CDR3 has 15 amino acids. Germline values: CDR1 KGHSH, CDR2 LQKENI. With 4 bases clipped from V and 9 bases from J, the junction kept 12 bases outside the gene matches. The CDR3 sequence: CASSRARSGEGEQFF. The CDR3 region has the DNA TGTGCCAGCTCACGCGCTCGCTCTGGGGAGGGTGAGCAGTTCTTC.

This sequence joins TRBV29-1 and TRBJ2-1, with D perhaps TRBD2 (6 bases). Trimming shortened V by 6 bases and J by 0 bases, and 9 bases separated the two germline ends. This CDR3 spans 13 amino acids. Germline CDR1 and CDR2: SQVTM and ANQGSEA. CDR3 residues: CSVGGSSYNEQFF. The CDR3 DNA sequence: TGCAGCGTCGGAGGGAGCTCCTACAATGAGCAGTTCTTC.

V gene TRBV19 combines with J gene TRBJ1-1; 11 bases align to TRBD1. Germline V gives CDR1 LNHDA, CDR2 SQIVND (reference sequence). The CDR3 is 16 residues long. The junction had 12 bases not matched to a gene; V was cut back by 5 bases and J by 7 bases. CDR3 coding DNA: TGTGCCAGTAGTTCCAGGGACAGGGGGTATTCTAGTGAAGCTTTCTTT. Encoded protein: CASSSRDRGYSSEAFF. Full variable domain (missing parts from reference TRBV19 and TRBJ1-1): DGGITQSPKYLFRKEGQNVTLSCEQNLNHDAMYWYRQDPGQGLRLIYYSQIVNDFQKGDIAEGYSVSREKKESFPLTVTSAQKNPTAFYLCASSSRDRGYSSEAFFGQGTRLTVV.

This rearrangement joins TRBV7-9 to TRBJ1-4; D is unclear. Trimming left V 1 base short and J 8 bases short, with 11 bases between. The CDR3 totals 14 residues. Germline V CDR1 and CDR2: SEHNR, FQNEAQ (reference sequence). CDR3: CASSLGGGREKLFF. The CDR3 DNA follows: TGTGCCAGCAGCTTAGGAGGAGGGCGGGAAAAACTGTTTTTT. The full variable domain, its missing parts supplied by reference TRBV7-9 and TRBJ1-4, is DTGVSQNPRHKITKRGQNVTFRCDPISEHNRLYWYRQTLGQGPEFLTYFQNEAQLEKSRLLSDRFSAERPKGSFSTLEIQRTEQGDSAMYLCASSLGGGREKLFFGSGTQLSVL.

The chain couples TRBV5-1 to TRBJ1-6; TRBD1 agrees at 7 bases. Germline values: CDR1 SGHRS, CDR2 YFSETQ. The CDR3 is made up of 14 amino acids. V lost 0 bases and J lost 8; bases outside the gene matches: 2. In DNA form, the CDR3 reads TGCGCCAGCAGCTTGGAGGGGGCAGATTCACCCCTCCACTTT. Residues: CASSLEGADSPLHF.

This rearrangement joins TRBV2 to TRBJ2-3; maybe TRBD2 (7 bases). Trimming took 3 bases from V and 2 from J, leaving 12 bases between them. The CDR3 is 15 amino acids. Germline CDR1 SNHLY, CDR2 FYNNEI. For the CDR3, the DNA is TGTGCCAGCAGTGAGCGGGGGCCCCCCACAGATACGCAGTATTTT. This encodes CASSERGPPTDTQYF.

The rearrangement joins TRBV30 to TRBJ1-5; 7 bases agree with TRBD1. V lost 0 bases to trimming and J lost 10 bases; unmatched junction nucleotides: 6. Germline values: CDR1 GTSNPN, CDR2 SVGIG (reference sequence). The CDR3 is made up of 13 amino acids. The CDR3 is CAWSVGQGGPQHF. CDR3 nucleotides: TGTGCCTGGAGTGTAGGCCAGGGGGGACCCCAGCATTTT.